The rows below give T cell receptor beta chains drawn from one sample of a study of cytomegalovirus exposure and HLA in healthy donors. Libraries were prepared by immunoSEQ multiplex PCR; TCRdb keeps only in-frame clonotypes and omits some of them. Across fewer than 100,000 clones, the top ten clones capture 0.58% of the sample. The sequenced sample was PBMCs. These receptors originate from a man aged 45-60 years in good health and CMV-seronegative. CDR3s include the opening cysteine and the closing phenylalanine or tryptophan. D genes are given only for firm matches.

>TRBJ2-7|15|TRBD1|TRBV7-2
TGTGCCAGCAGCTTAGGGCAGGGGGCAACCTACGAGCAGTACTTC
CASSLGQGATYEQYF
>TRBJ2-5|17|-|TRBV9
TGTGCCAGCAGCATCAGTCCCTACAGCCTGTCCCAAGAGACCCAGTACTTC
CASSISPYSLSQETQYF
>TRBJ2-1|15|TRBD1|TRBV5-6
TGTGCCAGCAGCCGGACAGGGAGCTCCTACAATGAGCAGTTCTTC
CASSRTGSSYNEQFF
>TRBJ2-7|13|-|TRBV30
TGTGCCTGGAGTGTACTAGAGGGGGGGGAGCAGTACTTC
CAWSVLEGGEQYF
>TRBJ1-4|16|-|TRBV7-9
TGTGCCAGCAGTCTAGACAGTGCTTCCGCGTCTGAAAAACTGTTTTTT
CASSLDSASASEKLFF
>TRBJ2-5|13|-|TRBV2
TGTGCCGGCAGTGTGGGCCAGGGAGAGACCCAGTACTTC
CAGSVGQGETQYF
>TRBJ2-1|16|TRBD2|TRBV6-1
TGTGCCAGCAGTGAACGGGGGGGGATTTCCCACAATGAGCAGTTCTTC
CASSERGGISHNEQFF
>TRBJ1-6|13|-|TRBV19
TGTGCCAGTAGTACCTTCCCAGATTCACCCCTCCACTTT
CASSTFPDSPLHF
>TRBJ2-5|15|TRBD2|TRBV25-1
TGTGCCAGCAGTGATCCCGGACTGCCGGGGGGGACCCAGTACTTC
CASSDPGLPGGTQYF
>TRBJ2-2|19|-|TRBV4-3
TGCGCCAGCAGCCAGGAGGGTTGGCAGGGCGGCGATGTCACCGGGGAGCTGTTTTTT
CASSQEGWQGGDVTGELFF
>TRBJ2-1|12|TRBD1|TRBV6-6
TGTGCCAGCGAGGGGGCGCGGTATGAGCAGTTCTTC
CASEGARYEQFF
>TRBJ1-2|15|TRBD1|TRBV6-1
TGTGCCAGCATCCCGGGACAGGGTCCCGTGTATGGCTACACCTTC
CASIPGQGPVYGYTF
>TRBJ2-5|15|TRBD1|TRBV5-1
TGCGCCAGCAGCCCCGGGACAGGCCTAGGCGAGACCCAGTACTTC
CASSPGTGLGETQYF
>TRBJ2-1|15|TRBD1|TRBV7-7
TGTGCTAGCAGCTTAGGGGGACAGGGTTTCTATGAGCAGTTCTTC
CASSLGGQGFYEQFF
>TRBJ2-7|12|-|TRBV5-8
TGTGCCAGCAGCCCCAGGGGTTTCGAGCAGTACTTC
CASSPRGFEQYF
>TRBJ2-5|15|TRBD1|TRBV5-4
TGTGCCAGCAGCACCTCACAGGGGAGCCAAGAGACCCAGTACTTC
CASSTSQGSQETQYF
>TRBJ1-5|15|-|TRBV28
TGTGCCAGCAGTTTAGGGGGGGCGGGCAATCAGCCCCAGCATTTT
CASSLGGAGNQPQHF
>TRBJ2-1|17|-|TRBV25-1
TGTGCCAGCAGTGCCCCCCCAACAGGGAGTTCCTACAATGAGCAGTTCTTC
CASSAPPTGSSYNEQFF
>TRBJ1-5|13|-|TRBV9
TGTGCCAGCAGCGTAGGCGGCAGTCAGCCCCAGCATTTT
CASSVGGSQPQHF
>TRBJ1-6|15|TRBD1|TRBV7-2
TGTGCCAGCAGCTTACTCGGAGAGGGGGCATCACCCCTCCACTTT
CASSLLGEGASPLHF
>TRBJ2-2|13|-|TRBV7-3
TGTGCCAGCAGCCCACAGGGCACCGGGGAGCTGTTTTTT
CASSPQGTGELFF